This TCR beta chain stems from a study of cytomegalovirus exposure and HLA in healthy donors. In this sample, this clone turned up a few times. What it recognizes is unknown. Study results and limitations: Some TCR beta chains (164 of them) were listed as cytomegalovirus-associated.

Use of 60 Vbeta and 13 Jbeta primers characterized the PCR. Assay: immunoSEQ multiplex PCR; the TCRdb copy retains only in-frame clones and omits some. The table shows roughly 100,000 clones, with about 83% occurring only once. Trimming removed 7 bases from V and 6 bases from J, with 15 bases in between. The CDR3 length is 14 residues. Germline CDR1 reads LNHDA; CDR2 reads SQIVND (reference sequence). V and J are TRBV19 and TRBJ2-2, with a tentative D call TRBD2 (5 bases). The sequenced sample was PBMCs. This TCR came from a woman under 30 in good health and CMV-seropositive. The CDR3 protein is CASNWLLGSGELFF. In DNA form, the CDR3 reads TGTGCCAGTAACTGGCTACTAGGATCCGGGGAGCTGTTTTTT. Supplemented by reference TRBV19 and TRBJ2-2, the full variable domain reads DGGITQSPKYLFRKEGQNVTLSCEQNLNHDAMYWYRQDPGQGLRLIYYSQIVNDFQKGDIAEGYSVSREKKESFPLTVTSAQKNPTAFYLCASNWLLGSGELFFGEGSRLTVL.